These 28 T cell receptor beta chains originate from one sample sequenced in a study of T cells in Graves' hyperthyroidism and ophthalmopathy. Amplification of TCR beta CDR3 regions used RNA as the template. The TCR CDR3 first-round RT-PCR relied on the HTBI primer set. In TCRdb, the multiplex PCR reads were re-called with MiXCR into one record per CDR3 protein. The sample consists of about 480,000 distinct CDR3 sequences, approximately 25% of them appearing once. The material sequenced was blood. These receptors were taken from a woman in her twenties or thirties with Graves' ophthalmopathy.

About this clonotype itself: The junction differs from germline at one of its ends, possibly a read error. V is TRBV7-9 and J is TRBJ2-4; D might be TRBD1 (5 bases). Germline V gives CDR1 SEHNR, CDR2 FQNEAQ (reference sequence). The CDR3 is made up of 16 amino acids. CDR3 nucleotides: TGTGCCAGCAGCTTAGGGGCAGGGCTCTCCAAAAACATTAAGTACTTC. Translation: CASSLGAGLSKNIKYF.

In this sample, this clonotype turned up many times. The rearrangement uses TRBV7-2 and TRBJ2-7; 10 bases agree with TRBD2. Germline V gene sequence: CDR1 SGHTA, CDR2 FQGNSA. The V and J ends lost 5 bases and 0 bases, in that order; junction bases with no gene match: 4. This CDR3 comprises 15 residues. The CDR3 spells CASSLSSGGSYEQYF. DNA for the CDR3: TGTGCCAGCAGCCTATCTAGCGGGGGCTCCTACGAGCAGTACTTC.

This clonotype has at least ten counts. The rearrangement uses TRBV6-2 or TRBV6-3 and TRBJ1-5; unclear D gene. The germline V and J ends were trimmed by 3 bases and 0 bases, with 15 bases remaining between them. CDR3 length equals 17 residues. CDR1 is MNHEY and CDR2 is SVGEGT in the germline V gene. The chain's CDR3 is CASSYFPRNDSNQPQHF. CDR3 DNA: TGTGCCAGCAGTTATTTCCCCCGGAACGATAGCAATCAGCCCCAGCATTTT.

The table lists this clonotype with a few counts. The chain employs TRBV24-1 and TRBJ1-1; 8 nucleotides match TRBD1. V trimming: 3 bases; J trimming: 4 bases; junction bases outside the gene matches: 3. The CDR3 has 14 amino acids. CDR1 is KGHDR and CDR2 is SFDVKD in the germline V gene. The CDR3 bases are TGTGCCACCAGTGATGCCCAGGGGGCCACTGAAGCTTTCTTT. It yields the protein CATSDAQGATEAFF.

Here the CDR3 DNA reads TGTGCCAGCGTAGACAGGGTTTACACTGAAGCTTTCTTT. This translates into CASVDRVYTEAFF. The gene calls are TRBV6-2 or TRBV6-3 and TRBJ1-1; 7 bases agree with TRBD1. Looked up from germline, CDR1 is MNHEY and CDR2 is SVGEGT. The CDR3 is 13 residues long. With V trimmed by 8 bases and J by 3 bases, 6 bases remained unmatched.

This clonotype has at least ten counts. The chain uses TRBV3-1 and TRBJ1-2; 8 positions agree with TRBD1. This CDR3 has 14 amino acids. CDR1 and CDR2 (germline): LGHDT, YNNKEL (reference sequence). Trimming cost V 3 bases and J 8 bases; bases outside gene matches: 8. This chain's CDR3 is CASSHMDRVGGYTF. CDR3 bases: TGTGCCAGCAGCCACATGGACAGGGTTGGCGGCTACACCTTC.

The chain couples TRBV20-1 to TRBJ1-5, with D uncertain. The CDR3 has 12 amino acids. The ends were cut back, 0 bases at V and 5 bases at J, with 5 bases in the middle. The V gene's germline CDR1 is DFQATT and CDR2 SNEGSKA (reference sequence). The CDR3 bases are TGCAGTGCTAGAGATCCGGATCAGCCCCAGCATTTT. Protein sequence: CSARDPDQPQHF.

CDR3 residues: CASGLSGHTQYF. DNA of the CDR3: TGTGCCAGCGGACTAAGCGGCCATACGCAGTATTTT. The rearrangement uses TRBV6-1 and TRBJ2-3, with D tentatively TRBD2 (6 bases). Germline loops: CDR1 MNHNS, CDR2 SASEGT. V was trimmed by 8 bases and J by 7 bases, leaving 13 bases between them. This CDR3 has 12 amino acids.

This clonotype was picked up many times. The V call is TRBV3-1, the J call TRBJ1-2; D gene unclear. The ends were cut back, 1 base at V and 5 bases at J, with 14 bases in the middle. Germline V lookup: CDR1 LGHDT, CDR2 YNNKEL (reference sequence). This CDR3 is 15 amino acids long. CDR3 in DNA: TGTGCCAGCAGCCAAGCAGTAAGCGGCCCTTATGGCTACACCTTC. Its protein is CASSQAVSGPYGYTF.

This clonotype was seen at least ten times. The chain is built from TRBV6-5 and TRBJ1-1, with TRBD1 matching 7 bases. This CDR3 comprises 15 residues. V shed 4 bases and J 5 bases; nucleotides not matched to a gene: 10. The V gene's germline CDR1 is MNHEY and CDR2 SVGAGI. CDR3 residues: CASSSPTGMMTEAFF. In nucleotides, the CDR3 is TGTGCCAGCAGTTCTCCGACAGGGATGATGACTGAAGCTTTCTTT.

The V call is TRBV5-6, the J call TRBJ1-2; 9 bases map to TRBD1. This CDR3 has 16 amino acids. Germline loops: CDR1 SGHDT, CDR2 YYEEEE. The V gene end was trimmed by 0 bases and the J gene end by 6 bases; junction bases not matched to a gene: 9. The DNA of the CDR3 is TGTGCCAGCAGCTTGGGCGGGGGACAGGGAGTTCATGGCTACACCTTC. Amino acids: CASSLGGGQGVHGYTF. Based on the CDR3 plus reference TRBV5-6 and TRBJ1-2, the full variable domain is DAGVTQSPTHLIKTRGQQVTLRCSPKSGHDTVSWYQQALGQGPQFIFQYYEEEERQRGNFPDRFSGHQFPNYSSELNVNALLLGDSALYLCASSLGGGQGVHGYTFGSGTRLTVV.

As concerns this clonotype: No conserved phenylalanine or tryptophan is present at the end of the CDR3, so a read error is the likely explanation. This chain links TRBV7-4 with TRBJ2-5; D possibly corresponds to TRBD2 (7 bases). CDR1 is SGHVT, CDR2 SQSDAQ, per germline. This CDR3 spans 13 amino acids. The germline V and J ends were trimmed by 2 bases and 4 bases, with 8 bases remaining between them. Here the CDR3 reads CASSLRGGETQYI. DNA of the CDR3: TGTGCCAGCAGCTTAAGGGGGGGAGAGACCCAGTACATC.

The chain has TRBV12-3 or TRBV12-4 and TRBJ2-4; possibly TRBD1 for D (8 bases). This CDR3 is built from 13 residues. With 7 bases removed from V and 9 bases from J, the gap between germline ends came to 16 bases. CDR3 protein: CASTPTGEGIQYF. CDR3 coding DNA: TGTGCCAGCACGCCGACAGGGGAGGGCATTCAGTACTTC.

This clonotype was seen at least ten times. The J gene is TRBJ1-1, the V gene TRBV15; the D is unclear. CDR1 and CDR2 (germline): LNHNV, YYDKDF (reference sequence). Trimming took 0 bases from V and 8 from J, leaving 10 bases between them. CDR3 length equals 13 residues. This chain's CDR3 is CATSREDYYEAFF. CDR3 nucleotide sequence: TGTGCCACCAGCAGAGAGGACTATTACGAAGCTTTCTTT. Full variable domain (remainder filled in from reference TRBV15 and TRBJ1-1): DAMVIQNPRYQVTQFGKPVTLSCSQTLNHNVMYWYQQKSSQAPKLLFHYYDKDFNNEADTPDNFQSRRPNTSFCFLDIRSPGLGDTAMYLCATSREDYYEAFFGQGTRLTVV.

This clonotype was observed a handful of times. The chain couples TRBV29-1 to TRBJ2-5; D remains ambiguous. Looked up from germline, CDR1 is SQVTM and CDR2 is ANQGSEA. V was pared by 4 bases and J by 7 bases, with 13 bases between. The CDR3 is 12 amino acids. CDR3 in DNA: TGCAGCGTTGCGACTGGGGTTGGGACCCAGTACTTC. This encodes CSVATGVGTQYF.

This clonotype has ten or more counts. The rearrangement links TRBV10-3 to TRBJ2-7; D possibly corresponds to TRBD1 (6 bases). Trimming took 6 bases from V and 0 from J, leaving 12 bases between them. Germline V gene lookup returns CDR1 ENHRY and CDR2 SYGVKD. The CDR3 totals 14 residues. The CDR3 bases are TGTGCCATCAGCGACGGACAGATCTCCTACGAGCAGTACTTC. Protein: CAISDGQISYEQYF.

This clonotype was counted many times. The chain couples TRBV9 to TRBJ1-2; 9 bases map to TRBD1. Germline-derived CDR1 and CDR2 are SGDLS and YYNGEE. The CDR3 has 15 residues. After removal of 2 bases from V and 4 bases from J, the junction contained 6 bases not matched to a gene. CDR3 sequence: CASSVRDRDSYGYTF. The CDR3 DNA sequence: TGTGCCAGCAGCGTCCGGGACAGGGACAGCTATGGCTACACCTTC.

This clonotype was recorded at least ten times. The chain couples TRBV24-1 to TRBJ1-1; 7 nucleotides line up with TRBD1. CDR1 is KGHDR and CDR2 is SFDVKD in the germline V gene. J gave up 9 bases and V 2 bases, and 5 bases lay outside the gene matches. The CDR3 is made up of 13 amino acids. Here the CDR3 DNA reads TGTGCCACCAGTGATTCAACAGGGGTGAAAGCTTTCTTT. Residues: CATSDSTGVKAFF.

This clonotype was detected many times. V usage is TRBV10-3 and J usage is TRBJ1-1; D perhaps matches TRBD1 (6 bases). CDR3 length: 14 amino acids. Trimming removed 6 bases at V and 3 bases at J, with 14 bases between. Germline V CDR1 and CDR2: ENHRY, SYGVKD. The DNA of the CDR3 is TGTGCCATCAGAGAAGGACAGTGGGACACTGAAGCTTTCTTT. The encoded protein is CAIREGQWDTEAFF.

This clonotype was seen at least ten times. This chain links TRBV12-3 or TRBV12-4 with TRBJ1-1, with D unclear. The CDR3 covers 14 residues. Trimming stripped 7 bases from V and 1 base from J, with 13 bases between. The DNA of the CDR3 is TGTGCCAGCACCCCGATACACTCGAACACTGAAGCTTTCTTT. Protein sequence: CASTPIHSNTEAFF.

The gene calls are TRBV20-1 and TRBJ2-7; D is perhaps TRBD1 (5 bases). The V end was cut by 4 bases, the J end by 7 bases, with 14 bases between. The germline CDR1 and CDR2 sequences are DFQATT and SNEGSKA (reference sequence). The CDR3 extends over 12 amino acids. This CDR3 is CSATSRGWEQYF. CDR3 in DNA: TGCAGTGCTACGTCTAGGGGTTGGGAGCAGTACTTC.

CDR3 DNA sequence: TGTGCCAGCAGCCAAGATCTGTTCTCTGGGGCCAACGTCCTGACTTTC. This gives the protein CASSQDLFSGANVLTF. This rearrangement joins TRBV3-1 to TRBJ2-6, with D unclear. The CDR3 contains 16 residues. V gave up 0 bases and J gave up 0 bases, with 6 bases separating them. Germline-derived CDR1 and CDR2 are LGHDT and YNNKEL (reference sequence).

This clonotype was recorded at least ten times. The chain is built from TRBV12-3 or TRBV12-4 and TRBJ1-1; D remains unclear. This CDR3 region has 14 residues. Trimming took 6 bases from V and 4 from J, leaving 15 bases between them. In nucleotides, the CDR3 is TGTGCCAGCAGCCTAGGTACGGGCCGCACTGAAGCTTTCTTT. This translates into CASSLGTGRTEAFF.

This clonotype has a count of ten or more. The chain joins TRBV12-3 or TRBV12-4 to TRBJ1-2, with D perhaps TRBD1 (6 bases). The CDR3 contains 10 residues. V shed 8 bases and J shed 6 bases, with 7 bases lying between them. CDR3 residues: CASGGHGYTF. The DNA for the CDR3 is TGTGCCAGCGGGGGCCATGGCTACACCTTC.

A few counts support this clonotype. It is likely a read error, because the conserved phenylalanine at the end of the CDR3 is missing. The rearrangement uses TRBV19 and TRBJ2-2; D unclear. Germline CDR1 and CDR2: LNHDA and SQIVND (reference sequence). This CDR3 is built from 14 residues. Trimming took off 5 bases at V and 6 bases at J, with 13 bases between the two ends. In DNA, the CDR3 is TGTGCCAGTAGTGCAACCCGCGAGTCCGGGGAGCTGTTTTTA. It specifies CASSATRESGELFL.

This clonotype was seen at least ten times. The genes are TRBV27 and TRBJ1-2; 7 bases fit TRBD1. The length of the CDR3 is 14 residues. The trim removed 0 bases at V and 5 bases at J, leaving 3 bases unmatched. Germline CDR1 reads MNHEY; CDR2 reads SMNVEV (reference sequence). CDR3 nucleotides: TGTGCCAGCAGTTTATCTACAGGGGTATATGGCTACACCTTC. Protein sequence: CASSLSTGVYGYTF.

This clonotype occurred a few times. The chain links TRBV4-1 to TRBJ2-7, with 8 bases aligning to TRBD1. With V trimmed by 3 bases and J by 0 bases, 7 bases remained unmatched. The CDR3 loop spans 16 amino acids. Germline V gene data show CDR1 as MGHRA and CDR2 as YSYEKL. CDR3 in DNA: TGCGCCAGCAGCCAGGCTGAGGGACAGGTCTCCTACGAGCAGTACTTC. Encoded protein: CASSQAEGQVSYEQYF.

This clonotype was detected many times. V gene TRBV5-1 combines with J gene TRBJ1-2, with D unresolved. Trimming shortened V by 0 bases and J by 4 bases, and 10 bases separated the two germline ends. Germline CDR1 reads SGHRS; CDR2 reads YFSETQ. This CDR3 region has 14 residues. The CDR3 DNA sequence: TGCGCCAGCAGCTTGGGGCAGATGTCCTATGGCTACACCTTC. It yields the protein CASSLGQMSYGYTF.